The 11 T cell receptor beta chains reported below all come from one sample, sequenced in a study of patients and donors after allogeneic stem cell transplantation. TCRdb independently ran MiXCR on the RT-PCR reads; one entry per CDR3 protein. The data contain about 230,000 distinct CDR3 sequences, 13% to 15% of them seen just once; the ten biggest clones take up 11%. Sequencing used blood, either unsorted or a sorted T cell fraction (not recorded which). The source of these receptors is a human donor who was either an allogeneic HSCT recipient or a stem cell or donor lymphocyte infusion donor (not recorded which). It is not recorded whose cells these are; they may come from a transplant donor.

The chain carries TRBV7-7 and TRBJ2-5, with TRBD1 identical over 10 bases. From germline, CDR1 is SSHAT and CDR2 FNYEAQ (reference sequence). Trimming took 1 base from V and 5 from J; bases not matched to a gene: 10. The CDR3 consists of 17 residues. The CDR3 loop is CASSLGGQGILLETQYF. The CDR3 DNA reads TGTGCCAGCAGCTTAGGGGGACAGGGGATTTTGCTGGAGACCCAGTACTTC. Combining the CDR3 with reference TRBV7-7 and TRBJ2-5 gives the whole variable domain GAGVSQSPRYKVTKRGQDVTLRCDPISSHATLYWYQQALGQGPEFLTYFNYEAQPDKSGLPSDRFSAERPEGSISTLTIQRTEQRDSAMYRCASSLGGQGILLETQYFGPGTRLLVL.

The chain couples TRBV7-2 to TRBJ2-1; 7 nucleotides agree with TRBD2. With 4 bases clipped from V and 0 bases from J, the junction kept 3 bases outside the gene matches. CDR1 and CDR2 from the germline V gene are SGHTA and FQGNSA. This CDR3 contains 15 residues. Here the CDR3 reads CASSSLASSYNEQFF. The CDR3 DNA reads as TGTGCCAGCAGCTCACTAGCGAGCTCCTACAATGAGCAGTTCTTC.

The chain employs TRBV4-1 and TRBJ2-3; TRBD2 matches 7 bases. Germline V CDR1 and CDR2: MGHRA, YSYEKL. This CDR3 contains 16 residues. V trimming: 4 bases; J trimming: 3 bases; junction bases outside the gene matches: 10. The CDR3 loop reads CASSLNEGGGTDTQYF. The CDR3 DNA sequence: TGCGCCAGCAGCCTCAACGAGGGCGGGGGAACAGATACGCAGTATTTT.

The J gene is TRBJ2-7, the V gene TRBV5-1; 10 bases line up with TRBD1. Trimming cost V 4 bases and J 6 bases; bases outside gene matches: 13. Per the germline V gene, CDR1 is SGHRS and CDR2 is YFSETQ. The CDR3 contains 16 residues. CDR3 in amino acids: CASSVQPGTGASEQYF. DNA for the CDR3: TGCGCCAGCAGCGTACAACCCGGGACAGGGGCCTCCGAGCAGTACTTC.

The V gene is TRBV5-1, the J gene TRBJ1-5; D is unresolved. CDR3 size: 15 residues. Germline assignment: CDR1 SGHRS and CDR2 YFSETQ. V lost 2 bases, J lost 0 bases, and 9 bases lay in between. DNA of the CDR3: TGCGCCAGCAGCTTTGAGCCGGATAGCAATCAGCCCCAGCATTTT. Translation: CASSFEPDSNQPQHF.

This clonotype came up many times. The V and J genes are TRBV3-1 and TRBJ1-2; 7 nucleotides align to TRBD1. The J segment lost 4 bases and the V segment lost 2 bases, leaving 7 bases of the junction unmatched. The CDR3 spans 15 residues. Germline values: CDR1 LGHDT, CDR2 YNNKEL (reference sequence). The CDR3 nucleotides are TGTGCCAGCAGCCAACAGGGGGGCGCGGGCTATGGCTACACCTTC. As protein: CASSQQGGAGYGYTF.

The chain recombines TRBV20-1 with TRBJ1-2; no reliable D call. There are 10 residues in the CDR3. Trimming pared 3 bases from V and 14 bases from J, leaving 13 bases between. Germline lookup yields CDR1 DFQATT and CDR2 SNEGSKA (reference sequence). CDR3 loop: CSASHIQLTF. The CDR3 region has the DNA TGCAGTGCTAGTCACATACAGCTTACCTTC.

The chain couples TRBV19 to TRBJ2-3; D remains unclear. The V and J ends lost 5 bases and 5 bases respectively, with 17 bases between them. Germline CDR1 is LNHDA and CDR2 is SQIVND (reference sequence). The CDR3 runs 15 residues. As DNA, the CDR3 is TGTGCCAGTAGTCTCCGAAGTGGCCTGGGAGATACGCAGTATTTT. This gives the protein CASSLRSGLGDTQYF.

The table lists this clonotype with a few counts. This chain joins TRBV7-2 and TRBJ2-3; possibly TRBD1 for D (5 bases). Germline-derived CDR1 and CDR2 are SGHTA and FQGNSA. The CDR3 has 15 amino acids. V dropped 0 bases and J dropped 2 bases, with 9 bases sitting between them. In DNA, the CDR3 is TGTGCCAGCAGCTTAGCGCCAGGGTCCACAGATACGCAGTATTTT. This sequence encodes CASSLAPGSTDTQYF.

This clonotype was seen only a few times. This chain joins TRBV5-1 and TRBJ1-2, with 7 bases that match TRBD1. Germline CDR1 is SGHRS and CDR2 is YFSETQ. After removal of 4 bases from V and 4 bases from J, the junction contained 10 bases not matched to a gene. The CDR3 is 15 amino acids. CDR3: CASSEGQPLAYGYTF. The CDR3 nucleotides read TGCGCCAGCAGCGAGGGACAGCCCCTCGCCTATGGCTACACCTTC. Complete variable domain (other parts from reference TRBV5-1 and TRBJ1-2): KAGVTQTPRYLIKTRGQQVTLSCSPISGHRSVSWYQQTPGQGLQFLFEYFSETQRNKGNFPGRFSGRQFSNSRSEMNVSTLELGDSALYLCASSEGQPLAYGYTFGSGTRLTVV.

This clonotype appeared a few times. The rearrangement joins TRBV5-1 to TRBJ2-1; 7 nucleotides align to TRBD2. Looked up from germline, CDR1 is SGHRS and CDR2 is YFSETQ. The CDR3 has 18 amino acids. Trimming cost V 4 bases and J 3 bases; bases outside gene matches: 16. Written as DNA, the CDR3 is TGCGCCAGCAGCCCCCGAGGTTTGGGCGGGAGATTCTACAATGAGCAGTTCTTC. Translating it yields CASSPRGLGGRFYNEQFF. The whole variable domain, filled in from reference TRBV5-1 and TRBJ2-1, reads KAGVTQTPRYLIKTRGQQVTLSCSPISGHRSVSWYQQTPGQGLQFLFEYFSETQRNKGNFPGRFSGRQFSNSRSEMNVSTLELGDSALYLCASSPRGLGGRFYNEQFFGPGTRLTVL.